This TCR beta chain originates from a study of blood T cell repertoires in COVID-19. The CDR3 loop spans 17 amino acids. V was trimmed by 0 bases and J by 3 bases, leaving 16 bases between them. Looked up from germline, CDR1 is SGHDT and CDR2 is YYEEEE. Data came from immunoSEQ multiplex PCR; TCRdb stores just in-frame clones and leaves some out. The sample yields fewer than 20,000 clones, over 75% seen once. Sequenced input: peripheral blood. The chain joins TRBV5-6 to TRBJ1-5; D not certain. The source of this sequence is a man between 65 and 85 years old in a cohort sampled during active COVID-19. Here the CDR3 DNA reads TGTGCCAGCAGCTTGGCCGCGGTCGGGGAGGTCAATCAGCCCCAGCATTTT. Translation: CASSLAAVGEVNQPQHF.